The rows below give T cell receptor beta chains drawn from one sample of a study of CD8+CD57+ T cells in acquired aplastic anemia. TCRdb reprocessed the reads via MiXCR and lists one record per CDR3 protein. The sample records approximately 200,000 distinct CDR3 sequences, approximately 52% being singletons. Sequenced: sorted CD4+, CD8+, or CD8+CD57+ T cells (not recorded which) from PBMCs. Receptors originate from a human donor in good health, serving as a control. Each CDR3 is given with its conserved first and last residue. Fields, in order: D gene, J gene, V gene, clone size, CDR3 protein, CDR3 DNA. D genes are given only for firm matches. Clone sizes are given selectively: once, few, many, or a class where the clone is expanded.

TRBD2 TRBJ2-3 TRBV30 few CAWNQRGNPTDTQYF TGTGCCTGGAACCAGCGGGGGAACCCCACAGATACGCAGTATTTT
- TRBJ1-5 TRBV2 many CASGDGPLLWPQHF TGTGCCAGCGGGGACGGCCCGTTACTCTGGCCCCAGCATTTT
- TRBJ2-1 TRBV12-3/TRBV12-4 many CASSFHPTGFYSYNEQFF TGTGCCAGCAGTTTCCACCCCACAGGGTTTTACTCCTACAATGAGCAGTTCTTC
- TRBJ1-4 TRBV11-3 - CASSSAGYEKLFF TGTGCCAGCAGCTCAGCGGGGTATGAAAAACTGTTTTTT
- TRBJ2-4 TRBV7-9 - CASSLVGVIEYF TGTGCCAGCAGCTTGGTGGGGGTAATCGAGTACTTC
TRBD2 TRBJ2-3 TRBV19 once CASQGRGAGDTQYF TGTGCCAGTCAAGGGCGGGGGGCCGGAGATACGCAGTATTTT
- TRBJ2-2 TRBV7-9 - CASSERTGELFF TGTGCCAGCAGTGAAAGGACCGGGGAGCTGTTTTTT
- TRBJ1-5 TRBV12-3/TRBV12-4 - CASSLGDRLRQPQHF TGTGCCAGCAGTTTAGGAGACAGACTCCGGCAGCCCCAGCATTTT
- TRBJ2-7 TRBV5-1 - CASSLWGADEQYF TGCGCCAGCAGCTTGTGGGGGGCTGACGAGCAGTACTTC
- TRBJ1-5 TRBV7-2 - CASSLQHSYSNQPQHF TGTGCCAGCAGCCTTCAACACAGTTATAGCAATCAGCCCCAGCATTTT